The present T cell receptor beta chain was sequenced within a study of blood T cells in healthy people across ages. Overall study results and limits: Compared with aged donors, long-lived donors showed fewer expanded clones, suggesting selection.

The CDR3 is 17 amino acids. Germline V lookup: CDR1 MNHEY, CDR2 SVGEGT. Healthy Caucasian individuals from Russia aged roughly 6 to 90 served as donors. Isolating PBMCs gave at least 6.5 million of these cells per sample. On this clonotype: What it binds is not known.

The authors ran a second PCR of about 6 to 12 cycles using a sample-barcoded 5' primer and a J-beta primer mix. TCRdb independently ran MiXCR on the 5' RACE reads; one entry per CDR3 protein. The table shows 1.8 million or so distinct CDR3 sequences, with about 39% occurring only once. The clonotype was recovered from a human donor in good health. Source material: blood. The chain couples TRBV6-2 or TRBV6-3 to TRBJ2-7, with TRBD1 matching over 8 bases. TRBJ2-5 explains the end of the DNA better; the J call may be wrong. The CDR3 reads CASSSTSRDRTIETQYF. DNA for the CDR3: TGTGCCAGCAGTTCCACCTCCCGGGACAGGACCATTGAGACCCAGTACTTC.